Following are 10 T cell receptor beta chains from one sample sequenced in a study of read filtering for tumor transcriptome and immune sequencing (TCRdb year 2020). Instrument used: Illumina HiSeq 4000. TCR libraries were built from approximately 0.4 ug RNA with the Immunoverse kit, using molecular barcoded adaptors covering alpha/delta and beta/gamma chains. In-frame beta chains were kept once TCRdb had trimmed the public reads at Q25 with fastp and called clones with MiXCR. Rows matching on CDR3 protein sequence are summarized as one entry with the most common DNA and genes. Recorded for this sample are about 130,000 distinct CDR3 sequences; under 15% of them occurred a single time. About 10% of the sample goes to the ten largest clones. Sample: a population of CD138-negative cells sorted from bone marrow. The intended sense of this specimen's cell subset or site label: bone marrow mononuclear cells depleted of CD138+ plasma/myeloma cells by negative magnetic selection. All receptors derive from a donor at least 40 years old with multiple myeloma.

Remarks on this clonotype: A much more abundant neighbour one base away suggests this may be a read error. CDR3 DNA: TGCGCCAGCAGCTTGACGGGACAGGACGCCCGGACCCAGCACTTC. Its protein product is CASSLTGQDARTQHF. The rearrangement uses TRBV5-1 and TRBJ2-5; 8 nucleotides match TRBD1. The CDR3 has 15 amino acids. CDR1 is SGHRS and CDR2 is YFSETQ in the germline V gene.

On this clonotype: A far larger clone is a single base away, which makes a read error likely. The CDR3 protein is CASSRVTSGRAGNEQFF. As DNA, the CDR3 is TGTGCCAGCAGCAGAGTGACTAGCGGGAGGGCGGGCAATGAGCAGTTCTTC. The rearrangement links TRBV11-2 to TRBJ2-1, with 14 bases lining up with TRBD2. Germline V gene data show CDR1 as SGHAT and CDR2 as FQNNGV. V lost 5 bases and J lost 6; bases outside the gene matches: 9. The length of the CDR3 is 17 residues.

The chain employs TRBV5-1 and TRBJ2-2; the D is unclear. The V gene's germline CDR1 is SGHRS and CDR2 YFSETQ. There are 16 residues in the CDR3. V lost 2 bases to trimming and J lost 6 bases, with 17 bases between them. In DNA, the CDR3 is TGCGCCAGCAGCTTAACCCTACAGAGGATTCCCGGGGAGCTGTTTTTT. This gives the protein CASSLTLQRIPGELFF.

Comments on this clonotype: This likely traces to a read error, being one base from a far larger clone. The rearrangement joins TRBV7-2 to TRBJ2-1; perhaps TRBD2 as D (6 bases). This CDR3 has 12 residues. Germline V lookup: CDR1 SGHTA, CDR2 FQGNSA. CDR3 sequence (DNA): TGTGTCAGCAGCTTAGCCGGGGGTGCCAAGTTCTTC. Its protein is CVSSLAGGAKFF.

This clonotype has ten or more counts. The CDR3 nucleotides are TGTGCCAGCAGCTTAGCGGGGACCACAGATACGCAGTATTTT. This encodes CASSLAGTTDTQYF. The chain uses TRBV7-3 and TRBJ2-3; possible D gene TRBD2, 6 bases. The germline gives CDR1 SGHTA, CDR2 FQGTGA. The CDR3 contains 14 residues. The V gene lost 2 bases and the J gene lost 2 bases, with 8 bases spanning the gap.

This clonotype was seen ten or more times. This sequence joins TRBV29-1 and TRBJ2-3, with a tentative D call TRBD2 (5 bases). Trimming took 6 bases from V and 4 from J, leaving 14 bases between them. Germline CDR1 is SQVTM and CDR2 is ANQGSEA. This CDR3 spans 13 amino acids. The DNA for the CDR3 is TGCAGCGTGGCGTTCGGGATTGCAGATACGCAGTATTTT. The encoded protein is CSVAFGIADTQYF.

As regards this clonotype: Just one base apart from a much larger clone, this may be a read error. The chain is built from TRBV13 and TRBJ2-3, with D hard to call. Germline V gene data show CDR1 as PRHDT and CDR2 as FYEKMQ (reference sequence). The CDR3 extends over 12 amino acids. Trimming took 4 bases from V and 4 from J, leaving 6 bases between them. The CDR3 DNA is TGTGCCAGCAGCTCGAGACCAGATACGCAGTATTTT. This encodes CASSSRPDTQYF.

In the case of this clonotype: Since a far larger clone is one base different, this is likely a read error. The CDR3 end shows no conserved phenylalanine or tryptophan, and so a read error is likely. The J gene is TRBJ1-5, the V gene TRBV6-2 or TRBV6-3; TRBD1 might be the D (6 bases). Germline V gene data show CDR1 as MNHEY and CDR2 as SVGEGT. The V gene lost 0 bases and the J gene lost 6 bases, with 12 bases spanning the gap. The CDR3 extends over 15 amino acids. The CDR3 nucleotides are TGTGCCAGCAGTTACTCCGGGGGCGGGACTCAGCCCCAGCATTCT. It yields the protein CASSYSGGGTQPQHS.

This clonotype was detected ten times or more. The chain is built from TRBV18 and TRBJ1-5; D not certain. CDR1 and CDR2 (germline): KGHSH, LQKENI. The CDR3 contains 12 residues. The ends were cut back, 0 bases at V and 4 bases at J, with 1 base in the middle. The CDR3 region has the DNA TGTGCCAGCTCACCACCAAATCAGCCCCAGCATTTT. It specifies CASSPPNQPQHF.

Of note for this clonotype: This may come from a read error, since a much larger clone is one base off. V is TRBV7-9 and J is TRBJ2-2, with unresolved D. The CDR3 sequence is 16 residues long. Germline-derived CDR1 and CDR2 are SEHNR and FQNEAQ (reference sequence). CDR3 coding DNA: TGTGTCAGCAGTTCTAAGATGTGGGTTGAAACCGGGGAGCTGTTTTTT. It codes for CVSSSKMWVETGELFF.